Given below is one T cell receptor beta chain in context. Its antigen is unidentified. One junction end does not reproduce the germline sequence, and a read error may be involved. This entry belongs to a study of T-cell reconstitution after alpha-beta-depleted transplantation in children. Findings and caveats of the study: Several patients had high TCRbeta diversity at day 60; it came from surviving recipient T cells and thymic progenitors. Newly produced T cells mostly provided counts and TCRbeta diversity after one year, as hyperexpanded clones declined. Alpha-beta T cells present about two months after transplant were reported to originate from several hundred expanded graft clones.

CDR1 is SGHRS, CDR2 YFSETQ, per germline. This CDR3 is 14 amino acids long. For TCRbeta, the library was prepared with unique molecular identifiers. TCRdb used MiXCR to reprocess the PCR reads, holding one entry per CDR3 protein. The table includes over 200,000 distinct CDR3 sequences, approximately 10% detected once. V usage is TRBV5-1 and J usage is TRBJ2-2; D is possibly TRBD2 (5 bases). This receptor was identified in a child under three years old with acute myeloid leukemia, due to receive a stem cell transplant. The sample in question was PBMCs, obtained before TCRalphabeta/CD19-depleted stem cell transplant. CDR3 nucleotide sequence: TGCGCCAGCAGCTTGGTGTCAGACGCCGGGGAGCCGTTTTTT. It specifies CASSLVSDAGEPFF.